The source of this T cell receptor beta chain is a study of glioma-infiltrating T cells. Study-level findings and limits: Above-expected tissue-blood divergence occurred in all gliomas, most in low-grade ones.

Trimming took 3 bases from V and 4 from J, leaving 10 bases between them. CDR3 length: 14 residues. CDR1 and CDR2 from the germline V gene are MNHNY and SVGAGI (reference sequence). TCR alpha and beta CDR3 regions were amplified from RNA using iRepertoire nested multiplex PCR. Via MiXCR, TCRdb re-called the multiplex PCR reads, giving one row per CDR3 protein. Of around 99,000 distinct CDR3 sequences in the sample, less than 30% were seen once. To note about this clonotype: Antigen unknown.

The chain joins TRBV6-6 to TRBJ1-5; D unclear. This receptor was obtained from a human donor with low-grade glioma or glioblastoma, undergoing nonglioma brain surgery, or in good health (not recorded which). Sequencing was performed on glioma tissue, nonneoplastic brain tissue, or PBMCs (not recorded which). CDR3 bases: TGTGCCAGCAGTTATACCCACAAGAATCAGCCCCAGCATTTT. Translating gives CASSYTHKNQPQHF.